The 21 T cell receptor beta chains reported below all come from one sample, sequenced in a study of blood T cell repertoires in COVID-19. The table came from immunoSEQ multiplex PCR; TCRdb's copy has only in-frame clones and leaves some out. In the table there are 50,000 or so clones, roughly nine tenths of which are singletons. Sequencing was done on a sample of peripheral blood. These receptors were obtained from a human donor in a cohort sampled during active COVID-19.

This clone showed up just a few times. V and J are TRBV7-3 and TRBJ2-1, with 8 positions matching TRBD2. CDR3 size: 17 residues. V trimming: 0 bases; J trimming: 9 bases; junction bases outside the gene matches: 13. From germline, CDR1 is SGHTA and CDR2 FQGTGA. CDR3 bases: TGTGCCAGCAGCTTAACGGTTACTAGCGGATTTCCTTCTGAGCAGTTCTTC. It yields the protein CASSLTVTSGFPSEQFF.

The chain's CDR3 is CASSVGQGRTEAFF. The CDR3 DNA sequence: TGTGCCAGCAGCGTCGGACAGGGGAGGACTGAAGCTTTCTTT. V usage is TRBV9 and J usage is TRBJ1-1; 9 nucleotides match TRBD1. CDR3 length: 14 residues. With V trimmed by 2 bases and J by 5 bases, 4 bases remained unmatched. Looked up from germline, CDR1 is SGDLS and CDR2 is YYNGEE.

The V and J genes are TRBV5-8 and TRBJ1-1, with 9 bases matching TRBD1. This CDR3 spans 14 amino acids. Germline CDR1 and CDR2: SGHTS and YDEGEE. J was trimmed by 4 bases and V by 7 bases; bases with no gene match: 8. The CDR3 DNA reads as TGTGCCAGCGGGACAGGGAGATCCCTCACTGAAGCTTTCTTT. Its translation is CASGTGRSLTEAFF.

The V and J genes are TRBV29-1 and TRBJ2-5, with 9 bases aligning to TRBD2. The CDR3 consists of 14 residues. Unmatched junction bases numbered 7, after V lost 7 bases and J lost 1 base. Per the germline V gene, CDR1 is SQVTM and CDR2 is ANQGSEA. The CDR3 DNA reads TGCAGCGGCCGTCAGCGGGGGGCCCAAGAGACCCAGTACTTC. Its protein is CSGRQRGAQETQYF.

The chain combines TRBV5-1 with TRBJ1-1; 8 positions match TRBD1. The J segment lost 0 bases and the V segment lost 3 bases, leaving 4 bases of the junction unmatched. This CDR3 contains 15 residues. Germline V gives CDR1 SGHRS, CDR2 YFSETQ. The CDR3 region is CASSSDRGMNTEAFF. The CDR3 region has the DNA TGCGCCAGCAGCTCAGACAGGGGAATGAACACTGAAGCTTTCTTT.

This chain connects TRBV3-1 (or the pseudogene TRBV3-2) to TRBJ1-5; tentatively, D is TRBD1 (6 bases). CDR1 and CDR2 from the germline V gene are LGHDT and YNNKEL (reference sequence). CDR3 length: 15 residues. V was trimmed by 3 bases and J by 6 bases, leaving 15 bases between them. CDR3 sequence reads: CASSQTGGGSQPQHF. The CDR3 DNA reads as TGTGCCAGCAGCCAGACAGGCGGCGGAAGTCAGCCCCAGCATTTT.

The chain couples TRBV6-2 or TRBV6-3 to TRBJ2-7; TRBD1 aligns across 11 bases. The CDR3 consists of 15 residues. Germline V CDR1 and CDR2: MNHEY, SVGEGT. V trimming: 5 bases; J trimming: 4 bases; junction bases outside the gene matches: 7. In DNA, the CDR3 is TGTGCCAGCAGTAGCGGACAGGGGGCTGGTTACGAGCAGTACTTC. As protein: CASSSGQGAGYEQYF.

The chain uses TRBV19 and TRBJ2-5; 8 nucleotides align to TRBD1. Germline V gene data show CDR1 as LNHDA and CDR2 as SQIVND (reference sequence). The CDR3 extends over 16 amino acids. The junction had 8 bases not matched to a gene; V was cut back by 3 bases and J by 2 bases. The CDR3 nucleotides read TGTGCCAGTAGTATCGACCGGACAGGGCGGCAAGAGACCCAGTACTTC. Translated, it gives CASSIDRTGRQETQYF.

This chain joins TRBV9 and TRBJ2-1; 8 nucleotides match TRBD2. V was pared by 6 bases and J by 6 bases, with 2 bases of the junction left unmatched. CDR3 length: 12 residues. Germline CDR1 SGDLS, CDR2 YYNGEE. The CDR3 is CASMGTSNEQFF. CDR3 sequence (DNA): TGTGCCAGCATGGGGACTAGCAATGAGCAGTTCTTC.

This rearrangement joins TRBV30 to TRBJ1-3; D unresolved. The CDR3 contains 17 residues. From germline, CDR1 is GTSNPN and CDR2 SVGIG (reference sequence). V was clipped by 3 bases and J by 0 bases, with 18 bases between them. The CDR3 region is CAWRGARRRLSGNTIYF. In DNA, the CDR3 is TGTGCCTGGAGGGGTGCTAGGCGCCGTCTCTCTGGAAACACCATATATTTT.

This sequence joins TRBV5-1 and TRBJ2-3, with 11 bases matching TRBD1. Germline CDR1 and CDR2: SGHRS and YFSETQ. Trimming at V came to 3 bases and at J to 5 bases, leaving 5 bases not matched to a gene. This CDR3 is built from 15 residues. The CDR3 bases are TGCGCCAGCAGCTCCCAGGGACAGGGGGTAGATACGCAGTATTTT. It encodes CASSSQGQGVDTQYF.

The chain links TRBV6-5 to TRBJ2-7; 8 nucleotides match TRBD1. Germline lookup yields CDR1 MNHEY and CDR2 SVGAGI. CDR3 length: 15 residues. Trimming removed 6 bases from V and 3 bases from J; junction bases left unmatched: 10. CDR3 DNA sequence: TGTGCCAGCAGACACTCCGGGACAGGCGACTACGAGCAGTACTTC. This translates into CASRHSGTGDYEQYF.

This clone was observed a single time. V and J are TRBV9 and TRBJ2-2; 10 bases line up with TRBD1. Germline lookup yields CDR1 SGDLS and CDR2 YYNGEE. The V gene end was trimmed by 3 bases and the J gene end by 2 bases; junction bases not matched to a gene: 4. The CDR3 sequence is 16 residues long. The CDR3 is CASSGGQGRNTGELFF. Written as DNA, the CDR3 is TGTGCCAGCAGCGGGGGACAGGGGCGAAACACCGGGGAGCTGTTTTTT.

The rearrangement uses TRBV9 and TRBJ2-1, with 9 positions matching TRBD1. Germline V gives CDR1 SGDLS, CDR2 YYNGEE. The CDR3 loop spans 15 amino acids. Trimming cost V 0 bases and J 9 bases; bases outside gene matches: 7. CDR3 in amino acids: CASSVDGTGWGEQFF. In nucleotides, the CDR3 is TGTGCCAGCAGCGTAGACGGGACAGGGTGGGGTGAGCAGTTCTTC. The full variable domain, completed using reference TRBV9 and TRBJ2-1, is DSGVTQTPKHLITATGQRVTLRCSPRSGDLSVYWYQQSLDQGLQFLIQYYNGEERAKGNILERFSAQQFPDLHSELNLSSLELGDSALYFCASSVDGTGWGEQFFGPGTRLTVL.

This chain links TRBV6-5 with TRBJ2-2; 11 nucleotides agree with TRBD2. Germline assignment: CDR1 MNHEY and CDR2 SVGAGI. J gave up 8 bases and V 0 bases, and 2 bases lay outside the gene matches. The CDR3 sequence is 15 residues long. This chain's CDR3 is CASSYSGTSGGELFF. Written as DNA, the CDR3 is TGTGCCAGCAGTTACTCAGGGACTAGCGGTGGGGAGCTGTTTTTT.

The chain recombines TRBV19 with TRBJ1-2, with 8 positions matching TRBD1. CDR1 is LNHDA and CDR2 is SQIVND in the germline V gene (reference sequence). The CDR3 contains 16 residues. The trim removed 2 bases at V and 4 bases at J, leaving 9 bases unmatched. CDR3: CASSIRAGGDGYGYTF. The DNA for the CDR3 is TGTGCCAGTAGTATAAGGGCAGGGGGCGACGGCTATGGCTACACCTTC.

This clone was counted a single time. This rearrangement joins TRBV3-1 (or the pseudogene TRBV3-2) to TRBJ2-3, with 8 bases that match TRBD2. V shed 7 bases and J 2 bases; nucleotides not matched to a gene: 8. CDR1 is LGHDT, CDR2 YNNKEL, per germline (reference sequence). The CDR3 spans 15 residues. CDR3 residues: CASTQRAGATDTQYF. The DNA for the CDR3 is TGTGCCAGCACTCAAAGAGCGGGAGCCACAGATACGCAGTATTTT.

The chain has TRBV3-1 (or the pseudogene TRBV3-2) and TRBJ2-7; the D gene is possibly TRBD2 (5 bases). The germline V gene encodes CDR1 LGHDT and CDR2 YNNKEL (reference sequence). V shed 0 bases and J shed 7 bases, with 19 bases lying between them. This CDR3 has 16 amino acids. CDR3 region: CASSQDRGHRTGEQYF. CDR3 nucleotides: TGTGCCAGCAGCCAAGATCGTGGCCATCGCACGGGGGAGCAGTACTTC.

V usage is TRBV2 and J usage is TRBJ1-2, with D possibly being TRBD1 (6 bases). The CDR3 loop spans 16 amino acids. V lost 0 bases, J lost 6 bases, and 17 bases lay in between. CDR1 SNHLY and CDR2 FYNNEI come from the germline V gene. As DNA, the CDR3 is TGTGCCAGCAGTGAAGCGCTTTACAGGGTCCGGGATGGCTACACCTTC. Its translation is CASSEALYRVRDGYTF.

CDR3 amino acids: CASNHDSSGANVLTF. CDR3 DNA sequence: TGTGCCAGCAACCATGACAGCTCTGGGGCCAACGTCCTGACTTTC. The chain joins TRBV11-3 to TRBJ2-6; a weak D match, TRBD1 (5 bases). Between the trimmed V and J ends, which lost 7 bases and 0 bases, there was a span of 10 bases. This CDR3 is 15 amino acids long. In germline, CDR1 is SGHNT, CDR2 YENEEA. Full variable domain (missing parts from reference TRBV11-3 and TRBJ2-6): EAGVVQSPRYKIIEKKQPVAFWCNPISGHNTLYWYLQNLGQGPELLIRYENEEAVDDSQLPKDRFSAERLKGVDSTLKIQPAELGDSAVYLCASNHDSSGANVLTFGAGSRLTVL.

The V and J genes are TRBV2 and TRBJ1-5, with D perhaps matching TRBD1 (5 bases). V was shortened by 6 bases and J by 4 bases, with 13 bases between the two germline ends. This CDR3 comprises 14 residues. The V gene's germline CDR1 is SNHLY and CDR2 FYNNEI. The CDR3 bases are TGTGCCAGCAGGGGACTGGGTGTTAATCAGCCCCAGCATTTT. This translates into CASRGLGVNQPQHF.